Listed below are T cell receptor beta chains from one sample, sequenced in a study of T cells in Graves' hyperthyroidism and ophthalmopathy. A single record per CDR3 protein comes from TCRdb applying MiXCR to the multiplex PCR reads. The profile shows roughly 510,000 distinct CDR3 sequences, about a fifth of them singletons. Sequenced material: blood. These receptors were obtained from a man between 18 and 29 years old with Graves' hyperthyroidism. Both conserved end residues are part of each CDR3. The D gene is left open where the match is weak. The size of a clone is reported for some rows only, either as once, few or many, or as a class for expanded clones.

TRBD1,15,.,TRBV19,TRBJ1-5,CASVITGGAGQPQHF,TGTGCCAGCGTAATCACAGGGGGCGCGGGTCAGCCCCAGCATTTT
.,17,few,TRBV3-1,TRBJ1-5,CASSQSGNRAKNQPQHF,TGTGCCAGCAGCCAGTCGGGGAACAGGGCTAAAAATCAGCCCCAGCATTTT
.,14,.,TRBV6-1,TRBJ1-1,CARSLTPQNTEAFF,TGTGCCAGATCACTGACACCGCAGAACACTGAAGCTTTCTTT
TRBD2,13,few,TRBV6-1,TRBJ2-1,CASTGTRGNEQFF,TGTGCCAGCACCGGGACTAGGGGGAATGAGCAGTTCTTC
.,14,many,TRBV27,TRBJ2-7,CASSIQGGPYEQYF,TGTGCCAGCAGTATTCAGGGGGGGCCCTACGAGCAGTACTTC
.,14,many,TRBV12-3/TRBV12-4,TRBJ1-2,CASSLRMVTYGYTF,TGTGCCAGCAGCCTGAGAATGGTAACCTATGGCTACACCTTC
.,12,many,TRBV7-9,TRBJ1-1,CASSIRNTEAFF,TGTGCCAGCAGCATACGGAACACTGAAGCTTTCTTT
.,14,many,TRBV7-8,TRBJ1-1,CASSLASSGTEAFF,TGTGCCAGCAGCTTAGCGAGTTCAGGCACTGAAGCTTTCTTT
TRBD1,16,many,TRBV9,TRBJ1-2,CASSAPGQGINYGYTF,TGTGCCAGCAGCGCACCGGGACAGGGTATTAACTATGGCTACACCTTC
TRBD1,15,many,TRBV7-9,TRBJ1-2,CASSIHRGRDYGYTF,TGTGCCAGCAGCATTCACAGGGGGCGAGACTATGGCTACACCTTC
TRBD1,17,few,TRBV6-1,TRBJ2-5,CASTVPAFGQGIETQYF,TGTGCCAGCACGGTCCCGGCTTTTGGACAGGGGATAGAGACCCAGTACTTC
.,12,many,TRBV6-1,TRBJ1-2,CASSDNGNGYTF,TGTGCCAGCAGTGATAACGGGAATGGCTACACCTTC
.,11,many,TRBV20-1,TRBJ1-1,CSATGDAEAFF,TGCAGTGCTACAGGGGACGCTGAAGCTTTCTTT
.,15,.,TRBV7-8,TRBJ2-7,CASSPYHQDGYEQYF,TGTGCCAGCAGCCCTTACCACCAGGACGGCTACGAGCAGTACTTC
TRBD2,15,many,TRBV6-5,TRBJ2-1,CASSYWLAGLNEQFF,TGTGCCAGCAGTTATTGGCTAGCGGGGCTGAATGAGCAGTTCTTC
.,14,.,TRBV6-1,TRBJ1-1,CASSEPPGYTEAFF,TGTGCCAGCAGTGAACCACCAGGGTACACTGAAGCTTTCTTT
TRBD1,14,many,TRBV28,TRBJ1-2,CASTSTGRGGGYTF,TGTGCCAGCACCTCAACGGGCAGGGGGGGGGGCTACACCTTC
.,13,.,TRBV28,TRBJ1-2,CASSLPLDYGYTF,TGTGCCAGCAGTTTACCCCTTGACTATGGCTACACCTTC
.,15,many,TRBV11-2,TRBJ2-7,CASSPGVEYLDEQYF,TGTGCCAGCAGCCCGGGGGTGGAGTATTTGGACGAGCAGTACTTC
.,14,many,TRBV28,TRBJ2-2,CASSFYGETGELFF,TGTGCCAGCAGTTTTTATGGGGAGACCGGGGAGCTGTTTTTT
.,14,few,TRBV6-1,TRBJ1-2,CASTERRGHRGYTF,TGTGCCAGCACTGAAAGGCGGGGGCATCGGGGCTACACCTTC
.,15,few,TRBV13,TRBJ2-1,CASSFYRSSYNEQFF,TGTGCCAGCAGCTTTTACCGGAGCTCCTACAATGAGCAGTTCTTC
TRBD1,15,few,TRBV29-1,TRBJ1-1,CSVEDREGAGTEAFF,TGCAGCGTTGAAGATCGAGAGGGGGCTGGCACTGAAGCTTTCTTT
.,13,many,TRBV6-1,TRBJ1-2,CASSPGQYRGYTF,TGTGCCAGCAGTCCCGGACAATACCGGGGCTACACCTTC
TRBD1,16,.,TRBV28,TRBJ1-1,CASSLPRTGWSTEAFF,TGTGCCAGCAGTCTTCCTCGGACAGGGTGGAGCACCGAAGCTTTCTTT
.,14,.,TRBV19,TRBJ1-5,CASSTGTENPPQHF,TGTGCCAGTAGTACCGGGACCGAGAATCCACCCCAGCATTTT
TRBD1,14,.,TRBV19,TRBJ1-2,CASSPAPGGFGYTF,TGTGCCAGTAGTCCCGCTCCAGGGGGCTTTGGCTACACCTTC
.,17,many,TRBV2,TRBJ1-1,CASSEQGQPFMNTEAFF,TGTGCCAGCAGTGAACAGGGACAACCATTTATGAACACTGAAGCTTTCTTT
.,16,many,TRBV28,TRBJ1-3,CASSSPKFSSGNTIYF,TGTGCCAGCAGCTCACCCAAATTCAGCTCTGGAAACACCATATATTTT
TRBD1,15,few,TRBV4-1,TRBJ2-7,CASSQGSGGFYEQYF,TGCGCCAGCAGCCAAGGGTCAGGGGGATTCTACGAGCAGTACTTC
TRBD1,15,many,TRBV6-5,TRBJ1-1,CASSPRQGVDTEAFF,TGTGCCAGCAGTCCAAGACAGGGGGTAGACACTGAAGCTTTCTTT
TRBD1,14,many,TRBV15,TRBJ1-2,CATSTTGTIYGYTF,TGTGCCACCAGCACGACAGGGACCATCTATGGCTACACCTTC
.,12,many,TRBV12-3/TRBV12-4,TRBJ1-1,CASSFGSPEAFF,TGTGCCAGCAGTTTTGGAAGCCCTGAAGCTTTCTTT
.,15,many,TRBV5-1,TRBJ2-5,CASSGGLRVQETQYF,TGCGCCAGCAGCGGGGGCCTCAGGGTCCAAGAGACCCAGTACTTC
.,15,many,TRBV20-1,TRBJ1-2,CSARGLEDFNYGYTF,TGCAGTGCTAGAGGCCTCGAGGATTTTAACTATGGCTACACCTTC
.,12,many,TRBV20-1,TRBJ1-1,CSAPAGHTEAFF,TGCAGTGCGCCGGCGGGTCACACTGAAGCTTTCTTT
.,13,.,TRBV28,TRBJ2-2,CASSLSSPGELFF,TGTGCCAGCAGTTTAAGCTCACCCGGGGAGCTGTTTTTT
.,14,many,TRBV28,TRBJ2-7,CASSYGTLSYEQYF,TGTGCCAGCAGTTACGGGACACTTTCCTACGAGCAGTACTTC
TRBD1,15,many,TRBV6-1,TRBJ1-1,CASRGTGRIGTEAFF,TGTGCCAGCCGAGGGACAGGGCGTATAGGCACTGAAGCTTTCTTT
.,13,.,TRBV6-1,TRBJ2-2,CASGAEYTGELFF,TGTGCCAGCGGTGCGGAATACACCGGGGAGCTGTTTTTT
.,13,.,TRBV20-1,TRBJ2-7,CSATDILGDEQYF,TGCAGTGCCACGGACATCTTGGGGGACGAGCAGTACTTC
.,13,many,TRBV9,TRBJ1-2,CASSVAGNLGYTF,TGTGCCAGCAGCGTGGCAGGGAATCTTGGCTACACCTTC
TRBD1,16,many,TRBV28,TRBJ2-5,CASSPPRQGMGETQYF,TGTGCCAGCAGCCCGCCGCGACAGGGGATGGGAGAGACCCAGTACTTC
.,14,.,TRBV5-6,TRBJ1-1,CASSSYDSHTEAFF,TGTGCCAGCAGCAGTTACGACAGCCACACTGAAGCTTTCTTT
.,12,many,TRBV18,TRBJ2-2,CASSGTAGELFF,TGTGCCAGCTCTGGGACGGCCGGGGAGCTGTTTTTT